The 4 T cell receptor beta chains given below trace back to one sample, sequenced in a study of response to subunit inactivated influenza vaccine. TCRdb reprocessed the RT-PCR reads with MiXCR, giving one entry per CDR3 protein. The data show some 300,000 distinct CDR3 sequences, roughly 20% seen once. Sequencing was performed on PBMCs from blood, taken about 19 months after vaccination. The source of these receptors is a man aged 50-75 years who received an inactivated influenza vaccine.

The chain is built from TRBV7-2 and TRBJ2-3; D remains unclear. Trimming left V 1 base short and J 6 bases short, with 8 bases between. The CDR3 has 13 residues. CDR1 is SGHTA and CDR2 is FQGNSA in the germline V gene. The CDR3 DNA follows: TGTGCCAGCAGCTTAGTTAAGGAGGATACGCAGTATTTT. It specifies CASSLVKEDTQYF. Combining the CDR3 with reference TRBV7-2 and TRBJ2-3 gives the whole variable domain GAGVSQSPSNKVTEKGKDVELRCDPISGHTALYWYRQSLGQGLEFLIYFQGNSAPDKSGLPSDRFSAERTGGSVSTLTIQRTQQEDSAVYLCASSLVKEDTQYFGPGTRLTVL.

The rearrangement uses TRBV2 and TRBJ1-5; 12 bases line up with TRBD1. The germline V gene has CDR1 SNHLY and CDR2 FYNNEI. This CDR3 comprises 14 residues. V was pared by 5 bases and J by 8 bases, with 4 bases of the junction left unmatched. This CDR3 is CASSPGTGGEPQHF. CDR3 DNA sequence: TGTGCCAGCAGTCCCGGGACAGGGGGCGAGCCCCAGCATTTT.

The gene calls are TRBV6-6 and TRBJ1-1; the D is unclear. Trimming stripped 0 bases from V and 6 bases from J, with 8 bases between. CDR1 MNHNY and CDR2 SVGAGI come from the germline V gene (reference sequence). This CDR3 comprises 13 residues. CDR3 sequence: CASSYSGVPEAFF. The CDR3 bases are TGTGCCAGCAGTTACTCCGGGGTCCCTGAAGCTTTCTTT.

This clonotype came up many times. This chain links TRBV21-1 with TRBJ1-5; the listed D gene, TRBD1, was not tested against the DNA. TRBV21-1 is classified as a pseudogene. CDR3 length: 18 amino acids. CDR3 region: CASTPPRQGAFTDQPQHF. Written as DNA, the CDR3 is TGTGCCAGCACCCCCCCGAGACAGGGGGCATTCACGGATCAGCCCCAGCATTTT.